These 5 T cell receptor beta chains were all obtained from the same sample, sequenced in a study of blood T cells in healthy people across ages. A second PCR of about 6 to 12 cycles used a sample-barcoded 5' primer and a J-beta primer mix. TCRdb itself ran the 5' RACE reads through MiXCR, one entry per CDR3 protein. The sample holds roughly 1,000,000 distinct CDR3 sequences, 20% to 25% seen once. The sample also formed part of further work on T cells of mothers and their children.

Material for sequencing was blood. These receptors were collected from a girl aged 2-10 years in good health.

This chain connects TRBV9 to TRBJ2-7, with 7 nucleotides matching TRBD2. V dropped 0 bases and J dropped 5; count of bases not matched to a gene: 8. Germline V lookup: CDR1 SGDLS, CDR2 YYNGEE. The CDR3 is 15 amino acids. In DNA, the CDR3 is TGTGCCAGCAGCGTAGAGGCGGGAGTTCTCAACGAGCAGTACTTC. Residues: CASSVEAGVLNEQYF.

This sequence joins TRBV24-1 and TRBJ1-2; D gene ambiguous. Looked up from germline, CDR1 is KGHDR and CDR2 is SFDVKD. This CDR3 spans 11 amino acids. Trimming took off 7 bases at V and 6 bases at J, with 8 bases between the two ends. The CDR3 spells CATSGRDGYTF. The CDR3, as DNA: TGTGCCACCAGCGGACGGGATGGCTACACCTTC.

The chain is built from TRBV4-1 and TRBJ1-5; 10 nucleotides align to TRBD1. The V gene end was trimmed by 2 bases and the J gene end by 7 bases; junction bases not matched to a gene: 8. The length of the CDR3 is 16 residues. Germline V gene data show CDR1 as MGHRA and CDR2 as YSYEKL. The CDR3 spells CASSQPDRGASQPQHF. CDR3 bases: TGCGCCAGCAGCCAACCGGACAGGGGGGCGTCACAGCCCCAGCATTTT.

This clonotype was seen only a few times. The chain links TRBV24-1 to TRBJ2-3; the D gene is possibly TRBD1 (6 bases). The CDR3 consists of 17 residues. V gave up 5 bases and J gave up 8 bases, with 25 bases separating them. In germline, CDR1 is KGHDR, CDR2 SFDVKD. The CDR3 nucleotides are TGTGCCACCAGTGTCTCAGGACAGCTATTTGGGAAGAGTACGCAGTATTTT. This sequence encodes CATSVSGQLFGKSTQYF.

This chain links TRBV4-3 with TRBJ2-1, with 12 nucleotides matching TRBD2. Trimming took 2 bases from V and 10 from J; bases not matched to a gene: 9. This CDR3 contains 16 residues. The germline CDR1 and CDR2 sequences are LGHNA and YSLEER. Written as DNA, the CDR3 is TGCGCCAGCAGCCAATCCGGACTAGCGGGGATGGAAGAGCAGTTCTTC. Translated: CASSQSGLAGMEEQFF.